This T cell receptor (beta chain) was identified in a study of blood T cell repertoires in COVID-19. Study summary: Sample material is recorded as cDNA or gDNA derived from T cells, B-cell-depleted T cells, or PBMCs.

Seattle enrolled patients during active infection and tracked them longitudinally. Per the original data handling: Reference gene primer amplification in the assay estimated nucleated cell counts. This table comes from immunoSEQ multiplex PCR, and its TCRdb copy is limited to in-frame clones, with some not included. From that table come the V and J calls and clone size; the DNA was used to work out D and trimming. The sample yields about 420,000 clones, approximately 90% seen once. The CDR3 runs 12 residues. Unmatched junction bases numbered 7, after V lost 9 bases and J lost 5 bases. Germline CDR1 reads WNHNN; CDR2 reads SYGVQD (reference sequence).

The rearrangement joins TRBV10-1 to TRBJ2-7, with 7 bases that match TRBD1. Source material: peripheral blood. The source is a man between 18 and 35 years old with COVID-19, enrolled during active disease. The CDR3 is CASSSQGNEQYF. DNA of the CDR3: TGCGCCAGTAGCTCACAGGGGAACGAGCAGTACTTC.